The 32 T cell receptor beta chains below all came from one sample that was sequenced in a study of T cell repertoires in cytomegalovirus infection. No antigen is known for these receptors. TCRdb processed the reads anew with MiXCR; each CDR3 protein has one entry. The sample lists some 900,000 distinct CDR3 sequences; approximately 32% were seen once. Sequencing was performed on cultured CD8+ T cells from PBMCs, taken from culture after CMV antigen stimulation. All receptors come from a human donor in good health (CMV status not recorded). Some clones in this sample may be carry-over from other donors' samples.

In this sample, this clonotype turned up a few times. The V gene is TRBV6-5, the J gene TRBJ2-1; D tentatively reads TRBD1 or TRBD2 (5 bases each). V dropped 4 bases and J dropped 2 bases, with 9 bases sitting between them. This CDR3 region has 14 residues. Germline CDR1 is MNHEY and CDR2 is SVGAGI. For the CDR3, the DNA is TGTGCCAGCAGTTGGGACGGACCCTACAATGAGCAGTTCTTC. Translated: CASSWDGPYNEQFF.

This clonotype appeared many times. V gene TRBV7-8 combines with J gene TRBJ2-4, with D possibly being TRBD1 or TRBD2 (5 bases each). V was pared by 5 bases and J by 9 bases, with 11 bases between. Germline CDR1 SGHVS, CDR2 FQNEAQ. The CDR3 loop spans 12 amino acids. CDR3 loop: CASSKDGTIQYF. CDR3 DNA sequence: TGTGCCAGCAGCAAAGACGGGACCATTCAGTACTTC.

V is TRBV27 and J is TRBJ1-6, with no clear D. This CDR3 has 13 amino acids. V dropped 7 bases and J dropped 9 bases, with 13 bases sitting between them. Germline V gives CDR1 MNHEY, CDR2 SMNVEV (reference sequence). CDR3: CASMIGFGSPLHF. Here the CDR3 DNA reads TGTGCCAGCATGATCGGCTTTGGTTCACCCCTCCACTTT.

This clonotype was detected a few times. The chain uses TRBV11-2 and TRBJ2-3; possibly TRBD1 or TRBD2 for D (5 bases each). Germline V gene lookup returns CDR1 SGHAT and CDR2 FQNNGV. Deletions cut 11 bases from V and 10 bases from J, with 16 bases between. This CDR3 region has 11 residues. The CDR3 DNA is TGTGCCTGCGGGCAGGGTGATTCGCAGTATTTT. It translates to CACGQGDSQYF.

This clonotype was found a few times. The CDR3 nucleotides are TGTGCCAGCAGCCTCTCTTTGAATACGCAGTATTTT. Encoded protein: CASSLSLNTQYF. The V call is TRBV28, the J call TRBJ2-3; D is undetermined. Germline CDR1 MDHEN, CDR2 SYDVKM. V lost 6 bases and J lost 7, with 11 bases in between. The CDR3 covers 12 residues.

This clonotype occurred a few times. This rearrangement joins TRBV7-2 to TRBJ1-3; TRBD1 aligns across 7 bases. The CDR3 is made up of 15 amino acids. Per the germline V gene, CDR1 is SGHTA and CDR2 is FQGNSA. Unmatched junction bases numbered 3, after V lost 3 bases and J lost 1 base. The CDR3 DNA follows: TGTGCCAGCAGCTTCAGGGGGGCGTCTGGAAACACCATATATTTT. Encoded protein: CASSFRGASGNTIYF. Variable domain in full (rest from reference TRBV7-2 and TRBJ1-3): GAGVSQSPSNKVTEKGKDVELRCDPISGHTALYWYRQSLGQGLEFLIYFQGNSAPDKSGLPSDRFSAERTGGSVSTLTIQRTQQEDSAVYLCASSFRGASGNTIYFGEGSWLTVV.

This chain joins TRBV29-1 and TRBJ2-7; TRBD1 agrees at 10 bases. CDR3 size: 13 residues. Per the germline V gene, CDR1 is SQVTM and CDR2 is ANQGSEA. V shed 5 bases and J 6 bases; nucleotides not matched to a gene: 7. The CDR3 nucleotides read TGCAGCGTTTACGACAGGGGGCGACGCGAGCAGTACTTC. Translation: CSVYDRGRREQYF.

The chain employs TRBV6-1 and TRBJ2-1; 7 bases line up with TRBD1. Per the germline V gene, CDR1 is MNHNS and CDR2 is SASEGT. V shed 10 bases, J shed 3 bases, and the junction held 9 bases outside the gene matches. The CDR3 consists of 14 residues. CDR3 DNA: TGTGCCAACTCCGGGACAGCAATCTACAATGAGCAGTTCTTC. Residues: CANSGTAIYNEQFF.

The chain is built from TRBV7-9 and TRBJ2-5; D may be TRBD1 or TRBD2 (5 bases each). Trimming shortened V by 5 bases and J by 1 base, and 11 bases separated the two germline ends. The CDR3 loop spans 14 amino acids. Germline V gives CDR1 SEHNR, CDR2 FQNEAQ (reference sequence). The CDR3 nucleotides are TGTGCCAGCAGCCGGGGACGGACCCAAGAGACCCAGTACTTC. It translates to CASSRGRTQETQYF.

V is TRBV6-5 and J is TRBJ1-5; possibly TRBD1 for D (6 bases). In germline, CDR1 is MNHEY, CDR2 SVGAGI. CDR3 length: 14 residues. Trimming removed 0 bases at V and 5 bases at J, with 8 bases between. DNA of the CDR3: TGTGCCAGCAGTTACTCGCCAGGGGATCAGCCCCAGCATTTT. This translates into CASSYSPGDQPQHF.

The rearrangement links TRBV6-5 to TRBJ1-2, with 9 bases lining up with TRBD1. Germline CDR1 MNHEY, CDR2 SVGAGI. This CDR3 region has 17 residues. V lost 3 bases and J lost 6; bases outside the gene matches: 14. The CDR3 here is CASSYHGKGTGRNGYTF. The CDR3 coding sequence is TGTGCCAGCAGTTATCACGGAAAGGGGACAGGGAGGAATGGCTACACCTTC.

The rearrangement joins TRBV11-2 to TRBJ2-3, with 9 nucleotides matching TRBD2. The germline V gene has CDR1 SGHAT and CDR2 FQNNGV. The junction had 6 bases not matched to a gene; V was cut back by 5 bases and J by 3 bases. The CDR3 has 15 amino acids. The CDR3 sequence is CASSPPLAGTDTQYF. CDR3 DNA sequence: TGTGCCAGCAGCCCGCCCCTAGCGGGGACAGATACGCAGTATTTT. Full variable domain (rest looked up from reference TRBV11-2 and TRBJ2-3): EAGVAQSPRYKIIEKRQSVAFWCNPISGHATLYWYQQILGQGPKLLIQFQNNGVVDDSQLPKDRFSAERLKGVDSTLKIQPAKLEDSAVYLCASSPPLAGTDTQYFGPGTRLTVL.

This sequence joins TRBV6-1 and TRBJ1-5; D gene ambiguous. V shed 11 bases and J shed 0 bases, with 11 bases lying between them. The CDR3 runs 13 residues. Germline-derived CDR1 and CDR2 are MNHNS and SASEGT. DNA for the CDR3: TGTGCCCACGGGGTTTATAGCAATCAGCCCCAGCATTTT. Amino acid sequence: CAHGVYSNQPQHF.

This clonotype occurred a few times. The rearrangement joins TRBV7-9 to TRBJ2-1; 7 bases map to TRBD1. This CDR3 comprises 15 residues. Germline CDR1 reads SEHNR; CDR2 reads FQNEAQ (reference sequence). The ends lost 4 bases at V and 3 bases at J; junction bases unmatched: 6. CDR3 nucleotides: TGTGCCAGCAGCTCCGGGACAGTTATCTACAATGAGCAGTTCTTC. Amino acid sequence: CASSSGTVIYNEQFF.

The table lists this clonotype with a count of one. The genes are TRBV28 and TRBJ1-1, with D perhaps TRBD1 (6 bases). The germline V gene encodes CDR1 MDHEN and CDR2 SYDVKM. The CDR3 is made up of 15 amino acids. V lost 5 bases and J 3 bases, leaving 16 bases between the germline ends. The CDR3 DNA is TGTGCCAGCAGTCCTCCAACAGGGAAGTACACTGAAGCTTTCTTT. Protein sequence: CASSPPTGKYTEAFF.

The CDR3 sequence is CASSPSIRDYGYTF. The CDR3 DNA follows: TGTGCCAGCAGCCCTTCAATCAGGGACTATGGCTACACCTTC. The chain uses TRBV7-9 and TRBJ1-2, with a tentative D call TRBD1 (5 bases). Trimming removed 5 bases from V and 3 bases from J, with 13 bases in between. Germline V lookup: CDR1 SEHNR, CDR2 FQNEAQ (reference sequence). This CDR3 has 14 residues.

V usage is TRBV6-1 and J usage is TRBJ2-3; D gene unclear. This CDR3 contains 13 residues. Trimming left V 6 bases short and J 5 bases short, with 12 bases between. Per the germline V gene, CDR1 is MNHNS and CDR2 is SASEGT. CDR3 amino acids: CASRASPGDTQYF. The DNA of the CDR3 is TGTGCCAGCAGAGCGTCACCTGGAGATACGCAGTATTTT.

The genes are TRBV6-4 and TRBJ2-2, with 7 nucleotides matching TRBD1. Germline loops: CDR1 MRHNA, CDR2 SNTAGT. This CDR3 has 16 residues. The ends lost 2 bases at V and 3 bases at J; junction bases unmatched: 6. CDR3: CASSDPRQGDTGELFF. The CDR3 region has the DNA TGTGCCAGCAGTGACCCGAGACAGGGTGACACCGGGGAGCTGTTTTTT.

This clonotype was recorded many times. This chain links TRBV7-8 with TRBJ1-5; 8 bases line up with TRBD1. Germline CDR1 is SGHVS and CDR2 is FQNEAQ. This CDR3 has 14 residues. J gave up 9 bases and V 4 bases, and 8 bases lay outside the gene matches. The CDR3 nucleotides are TGTGCCAGCAGCTCCGGACAGGGCCTCGCGCCCCAGCATTTT. Its protein product is CASSSGQGLAPQHF. The full variable domain, with the rest looked up from reference TRBV7-8 and TRBJ1-5, is GAGVSQSPRYKVAKRGQDVALRCDPISGHVSLFWYQQALGQGPEFLTYFQNEAQLDKSGLPSDRFFAERPEGSVSTLKIQRTQQEDSAVYLCASSSGQGLAPQHFGDGTRLSIL.

This sequence joins TRBV7-6 and TRBJ2-1; 8 bases fit TRBD1. The CDR3 runs to 16 residues. Germline CDR1 and CDR2: SGHVS and FNYEAQ. Trimming removed 2 bases from V and 2 bases from J; junction bases left unmatched: 5. The chain's CDR3 is CASSLLTGGTYNEQFF. The CDR3 nucleotides read TGTGCCAGCAGCTTACTTACAGGGGGAACCTACAATGAGCAGTTCTTC. The full variable domain, in which reference TRBV7-6 and TRBJ2-1 provide the parts outside the CDR3, is GAGVSQSPRYKVTKRGQDVALRCDPISGHVSLYWYRQALGQGPEFLTYFNYEAQQDKSGLPNDRFSAERPEGSISTLTIQRTEQRDSAMYRCASSLLTGGTYNEQFFGPGTRLTVL.

The V and J genes are TRBV9 and TRBJ2-2; D may be TRBD1 (6 bases). Germline CDR1 reads SGDLS; CDR2 reads YYNGEE. The germline V and J ends were trimmed by 5 bases and 4 bases, with 18 bases remaining between them. CDR3 length equals 16 residues. The CDR3 spells CASSTGWGRGTGELFF. The CDR3 DNA reads TGTGCCAGCAGTACAGGGTGGGGCAGGGGCACCGGGGAGCTGTTTTTT.

As for this clonotype: A much larger clone differs by one base, so this may be a read error. This sequence joins TRBV7-2 and TRBJ1-1; TRBD1 is a possible D gene (5 bases). Trimming took 5 bases from V and 3 from J, leaving 19 bases between them. The CDR3 covers 16 residues. In germline, CDR1 is SGHTA, CDR2 FQGNSA. The CDR3 DNA reads TGTACCAGCAGCCAGTCAGGGCGGTACATGGACACTGAAGCTTTCTTT. Protein: CTSSQSGRYMDTEAFF.

This clonotype was counted a few times. The rearrangement uses TRBV6-1 and TRBJ2-1; a weak D match, TRBD1 (6 bases). The CDR3 spans 15 residues. Trimming shortened V by 2 bases and J by 6 bases, and 14 bases separated the two germline ends. Germline CDR1 MNHNS, CDR2 SASEGT. The CDR3 spells CASSEQGQKANEQFF. The CDR3 DNA reads TGTGCCAGCAGTGAACAAGGACAGAAGGCCAATGAGCAGTTCTTC.

Comments on this clonotype: A much bigger clone sits one base away, suggesting this may be a read error. V is TRBV4-3 and J is TRBJ1-5, with D perhaps TRBD1 (5 bases). From germline, CDR1 is LGHNA and CDR2 YSLEER. This CDR3 spans 16 amino acids. The CDR3 DNA reads as TGCGCCAGCAGCCAAGAGGGGCAGGTTAGCAATCAGTCCCAGCATTTT. Encoded protein: CASSQEGQVSNQSQHF.

This clonotype was picked up a small number of times. This rearrangement joins TRBV27 to TRBJ1-5; D gene uncertain. Germline V gene sequence: CDR1 MNHEY, CDR2 SMNVEV (reference sequence). Trimming shortened V by 2 bases and J by 1 base, and 15 bases separated the two germline ends. The CDR3 length is 17 residues. The DNA of the CDR3 is TGTGCCAGCAGTTTAAGGTCTACAGTAGGGAGCAATCAGCCCCAGCATTTT. It is translated as CASSLRSTVGSNQPQHF.

In this sample, this clonotype turned up a few times. The chain carries TRBV27 and TRBJ2-2, with a possible D match to TRBD2 (6 bases). Germline V CDR1 and CDR2: MNHEY, SMNVEV (reference sequence). The V end lost 6 bases, the J end lost 4 bases, and 15 bases lay between the germline ends. CDR3 size: 15 residues. This CDR3 is CASSSLGGVTGELFF. The CDR3 DNA follows: TGTGCCAGCAGCTCCTTGGGGGGTGTCACCGGGGAGCTGTTTTTT.

The rearrangement uses TRBV6-6 and TRBJ2-1, with a weak D call TRBD2 (7 bases). CDR3 length equals 15 residues. V was cut by 0 bases and J by 10 bases, with 16 bases left in between. The V gene's germline CDR1 is MNHNY and CDR2 SVGAGI (reference sequence). CDR3 sequence (DNA): TGTGCCAGCAGTTACTCGGGGGGGCCTGGATGGGAGCAGTTCTTC. Protein sequence: CASSYSGGPGWEQFF.

The chain links TRBV19 to TRBJ1-1; D is unresolved. Trimming removed 5 bases from V and 4 bases from J, with 14 bases in between. The CDR3 contains 14 residues. Germline values: CDR1 LNHDA, CDR2 SQIVND (reference sequence). The CDR3 coding sequence is TGTGCCAGTAGTCCCCTGGCCGGCCCCACTGAAGCTTTCTTT. Translated, it gives CASSPLAGPTEAFF.

The genes are TRBV2 and TRBJ1-1, with TRBD1 matching 10 bases. Trimming took 4 bases from V and 6 from J; bases not matched to a gene: 8. Germline V gene lookup returns CDR1 SNHLY and CDR2 FYNNEI. The CDR3 has 15 residues. CDR3: CASSGARDRGAEAFF. In DNA, the CDR3 is TGTGCCAGCAGTGGGGCCCGGGACAGGGGAGCTGAAGCTTTCTTT.

The count of this clonotype is one. The chain combines TRBV2 with TRBJ2-7, with D uncertain. V was trimmed by 6 bases and J by 3 bases, leaving 9 bases between them. Germline V gene sequence: CDR1 SNHLY, CDR2 FYNNEI. This CDR3 has 12 amino acids. CDR3 DNA sequence: TGTGCCAGCAGCTCACAGAACTACGAGCAGTACGTC. Its translation is CASSSQNYEQYV.

This clonotype was detected ten times or more. The gene calls are TRBV12-3 or TRBV12-4 and TRBJ1-1, with 8 bases lining up with TRBD1. The CDR3 totals 14 residues. With 6 bases clipped from V and 5 bases from J, the junction kept 8 bases outside the gene matches. In DNA form, the CDR3 reads TGTGCCAGCAGGCGAACCAGGGGGCGGACTGAAGCTTTCTTT. Translating gives CASRRTRGRTEAFF.

This clonotype was recorded many times. This sequence joins TRBV7-2 and TRBJ2-7; D not resolved. Deletions cut 5 bases from V and 6 bases from J, with 14 bases between. CDR3 length: 13 amino acids. From germline, CDR1 is SGHTA and CDR2 FQGNSA. CDR3 sequence (DNA): TGTGCCAGCAGCCCACACGCCAGTCCCGAGCAGTACTTC. It yields the protein CASSPHASPEQYF.